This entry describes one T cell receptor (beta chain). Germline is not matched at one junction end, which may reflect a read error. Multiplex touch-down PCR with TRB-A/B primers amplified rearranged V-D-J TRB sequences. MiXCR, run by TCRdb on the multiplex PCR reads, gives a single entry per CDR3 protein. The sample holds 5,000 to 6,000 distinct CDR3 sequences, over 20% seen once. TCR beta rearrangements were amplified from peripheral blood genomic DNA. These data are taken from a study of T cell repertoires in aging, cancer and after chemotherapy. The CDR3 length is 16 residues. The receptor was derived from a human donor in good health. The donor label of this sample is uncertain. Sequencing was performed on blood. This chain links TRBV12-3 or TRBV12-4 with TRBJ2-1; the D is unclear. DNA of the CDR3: TGTGCCAGCAGTCCTCTAATAGATAACAGCGACAATGAGCAGTTATTC. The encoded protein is CASSPLIDNSDNEQLF.